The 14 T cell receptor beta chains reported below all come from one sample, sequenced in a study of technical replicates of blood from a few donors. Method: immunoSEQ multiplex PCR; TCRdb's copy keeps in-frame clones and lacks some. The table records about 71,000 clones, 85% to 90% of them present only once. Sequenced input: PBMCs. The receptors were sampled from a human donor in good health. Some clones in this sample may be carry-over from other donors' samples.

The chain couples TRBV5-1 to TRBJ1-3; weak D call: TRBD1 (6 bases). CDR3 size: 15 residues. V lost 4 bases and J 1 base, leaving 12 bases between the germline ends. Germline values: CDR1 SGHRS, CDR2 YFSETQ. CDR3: CASSPTGNSGNTIYF. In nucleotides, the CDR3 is TGCGCCAGCAGCCCAACAGGGAATTCTGGAAACACCATATATTTT.

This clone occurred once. CDR3: CASSETSGQRNEQFF. The CDR3, as DNA: TGTGCCAGCAGCGAAACTAGCGGCCAACGGAATGAGCAGTTCTTC. The J gene is TRBJ2-1, the V gene TRBV7-9, with 8 bases that match TRBD2. V lost 5 bases to trimming and J lost 7 bases; unmatched junction nucleotides: 10. Per germline, CDR1 SEHNR and CDR2 FQNEAQ (reference sequence). This CDR3 region has 15 residues. The full variable domain, in which reference TRBV7-9 and TRBJ2-1 provide the parts outside the CDR3, is DTGVSQNPRHKITKRGQNVTFRCDPISEHNRLYWYRQTLGQGPEFLTYFQNEAQLEKSRLLSDRFSAERPKGSFSTLEIQRTEQGDSAMYLCASSETSGQRNEQFFGPGTRLTVL.

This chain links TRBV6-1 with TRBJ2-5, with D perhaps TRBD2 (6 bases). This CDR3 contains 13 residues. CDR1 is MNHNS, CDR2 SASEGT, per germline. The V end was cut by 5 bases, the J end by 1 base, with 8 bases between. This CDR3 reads CASSHGGQETQYF. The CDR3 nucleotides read TGTGCCAGCAGTCACGGGGGCCAAGAGACCCAGTACTTC.

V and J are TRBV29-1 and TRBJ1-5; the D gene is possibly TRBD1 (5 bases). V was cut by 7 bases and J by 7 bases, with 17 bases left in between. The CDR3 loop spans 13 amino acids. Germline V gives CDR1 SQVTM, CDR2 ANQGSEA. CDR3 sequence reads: CSAGGGAGQPQHF. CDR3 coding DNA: TGCAGCGCGGGGGGAGGGGCCGGGCAGCCCCAGCATTTT.

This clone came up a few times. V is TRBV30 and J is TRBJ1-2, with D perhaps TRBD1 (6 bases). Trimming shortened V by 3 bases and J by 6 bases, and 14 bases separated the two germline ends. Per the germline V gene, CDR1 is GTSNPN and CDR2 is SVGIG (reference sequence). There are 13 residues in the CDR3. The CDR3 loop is CAWRRQVVDGYTF. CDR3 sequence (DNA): TGTGCCTGGAGACGACAGGTGGTAGATGGCTACACCTTC.

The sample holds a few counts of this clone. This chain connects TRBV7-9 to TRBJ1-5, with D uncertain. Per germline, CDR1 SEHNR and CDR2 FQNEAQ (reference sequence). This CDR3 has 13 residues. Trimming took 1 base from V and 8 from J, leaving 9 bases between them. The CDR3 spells CASSLDTGEPQHF. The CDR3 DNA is TGTGCCAGCAGCTTAGATACGGGAGAGCCCCAGCATTTT.

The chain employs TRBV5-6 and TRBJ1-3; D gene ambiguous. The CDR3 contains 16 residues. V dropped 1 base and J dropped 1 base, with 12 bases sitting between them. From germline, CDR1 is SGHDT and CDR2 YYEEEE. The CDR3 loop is CASSLRRESSGNTIYF. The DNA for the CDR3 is TGTGCCAGCAGCTTGAGAAGGGAGTCGTCTGGAAACACCATATATTTT.

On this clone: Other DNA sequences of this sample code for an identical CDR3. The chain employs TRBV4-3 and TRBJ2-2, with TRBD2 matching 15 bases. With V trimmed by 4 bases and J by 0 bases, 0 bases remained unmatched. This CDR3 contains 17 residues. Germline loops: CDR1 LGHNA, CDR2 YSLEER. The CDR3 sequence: CASSRTSGGANTGELFF. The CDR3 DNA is TGCGCCAGCAGCCGGACTAGCGGGGGGGCGAACACCGGGGAGCTGTTTTTT.

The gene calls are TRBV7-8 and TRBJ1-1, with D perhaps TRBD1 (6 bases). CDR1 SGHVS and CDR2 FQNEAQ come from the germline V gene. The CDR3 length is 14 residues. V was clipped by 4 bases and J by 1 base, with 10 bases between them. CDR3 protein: CASSWGGGNTEAFF. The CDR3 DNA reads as TGTGCCAGCAGCTGGGGGGGCGGGAACACTGAAGCTTTCTTT.

CDR3 protein: CASSVDPGRLDEKLFF. CDR3 nucleotides: TGTGCCAGCAGCGTCGACCCCGGGAGGTTGGATGAAAAACTGTTTTTT. The chain joins TRBV9 to TRBJ1-4; D not resolved. Between the trimmed V and J ends, which lost 2 bases and 6 bases, there was a span of 17 bases. Germline assignment: CDR1 SGDLS and CDR2 YYNGEE. This CDR3 comprises 16 residues.

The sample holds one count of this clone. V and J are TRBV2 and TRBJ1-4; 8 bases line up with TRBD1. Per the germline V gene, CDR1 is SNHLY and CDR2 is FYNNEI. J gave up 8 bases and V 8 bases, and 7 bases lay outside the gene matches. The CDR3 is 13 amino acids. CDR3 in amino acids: CASGTGGGEKLFF. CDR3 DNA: TGTGCCAGCGGGACAGGAGGAGGAGAAAAACTGTTTTTT.

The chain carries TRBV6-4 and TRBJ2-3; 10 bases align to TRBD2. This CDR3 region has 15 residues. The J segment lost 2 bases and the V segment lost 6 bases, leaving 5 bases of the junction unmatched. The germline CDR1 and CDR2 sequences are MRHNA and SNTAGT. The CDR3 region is CASSRTSGHTDTQYF. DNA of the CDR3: TGTGCCAGCAGCAGGACTAGCGGTCACACAGATACGCAGTATTTT.

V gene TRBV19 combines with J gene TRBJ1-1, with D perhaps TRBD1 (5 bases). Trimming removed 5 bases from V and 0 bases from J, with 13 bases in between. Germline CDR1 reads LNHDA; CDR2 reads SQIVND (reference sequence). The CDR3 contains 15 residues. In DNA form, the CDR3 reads TGTGCCAGTAGTGAACAGGCAGGACTGAACACTGAAGCTTTCTTT. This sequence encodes CASSEQAGLNTEAFF.

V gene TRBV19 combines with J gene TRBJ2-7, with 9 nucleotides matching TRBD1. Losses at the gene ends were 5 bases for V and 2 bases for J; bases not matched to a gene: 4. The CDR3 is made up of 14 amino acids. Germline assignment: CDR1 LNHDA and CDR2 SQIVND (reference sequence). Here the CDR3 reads CASSPGQGTYEQYF. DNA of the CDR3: TGTGCCAGTAGTCCAGGACAGGGGACCTACGAGCAGTACTTC.